This TCR beta chain is drawn from a study of Ad26.COV2.S vaccination and SARS-CoV-2 variants. Study context: The vaccine Ad26.COV2.S was put into the muscle once, or twice with 56 days between. Study conclusions and caveats: Marked by substantial breadth, spike-specific CD8+ and CD4+ T cell responses were reportedly seen after vaccination.

Treatment defined: 15 to 20 received Ad26.COV2.S at low or high dose, single or two shots; 5 received placebo; per-sample allocation not given. The samples date from day 63 after the first vaccine or placebo injection. The vaccine antigen was prefusion-stabilized Wuhan SARS-CoV-2 spike. This clone was counted a few times. Its antigen remains unknown. Using immunoSEQ multiplex PCR, the repertoire was profiled, and TCRdb retains in-frame clones only, with some absent. Of 300,000 to 400,000 clones listed, approximately 86% are singletons. The source is a person between 18 and 59 years old who received the Ad26.COV2.S COVID-19 vaccine or a placebo. The sample consisted of peripheral blood, taken in a trial of Ad26.COV2.S vaccine versus placebo.

CDR3 in DNA: TGTGCCAGCAGCTCAACGAATGGGACACCCCAGCATTTT. This sequence encodes CASSSTNGTPQHF. The chain recombines TRBV7-2 with TRBJ1-5, with D possibly matching TRBD1 (6 bases). This CDR3 has 13 amino acids. Germline V gene sequence: CDR1 SGHTA, CDR2 FQGNSA. V lost 4 bases, J lost 10 bases, and 14 bases lay in between.